The present T cell receptor (beta chain) was sequenced within a study of CD8 T cells in Susac syndrome. About the research overall: Within the group of sequenced Susac syndrome patients, five or six had active disease and eight were in remission.

Per germline, CDR1 KGHDR and CDR2 SFDVKD. CDR3 length: 16 residues. V gave up 4 bases and J gave up 5 bases; unmatched junction bases: 10. CD8+ and CD4+ blood T cells underwent TCR beta sequencing. Random hexamers were used to reverse transcribe an amount of about 0.45 to 1 ug RNA. The authors amplified TCR beta CDR3 across 54 Vbeta and 13 Jbeta using immunoSEQ multiplex PCR. TCRdb analysed the immunoSEQ multiplex PCR reads with MiXCR anew, one entry per CDR3 protein. The sample lists some 190,000 distinct CDR3 sequences, 85% to 95% occurring once. This chain links TRBV24-1 with TRBJ2-3; TRBD2 matches 8 bases. The sample was CD4+ T cells from PBMCs. This TCR came from a human donor with Susac syndrome. The CDR3 DNA sequence: TGTGCCACCAGTGACCCTACCGGGGGGGCGGAAGATACGCAGTATTTT. It translates to CATSDPTGGAEDTQYF.